Each of the 13 T cell receptor beta chains below was sequenced from the same sample in a study of blood T cell repertoires in COVID-19. Data came from immunoSEQ multiplex PCR; TCRdb stores just in-frame clones and leaves some out. Among about 170,000 clones listed, more than 75% were seen once. Sequenced: peripheral blood. The receptors stem from a man aged 65 to 85 with acute or convalescent COVID-19.

The gene calls are TRBV6-2 or TRBV6-3 and TRBJ1-5; D ambiguous. Germline values: CDR1 MNHEY, CDR2 SVGEGT. CDR3 length: 15 residues. V lost 2 bases and J lost 6, with 14 bases in between. CDR3 loop: CASSYPSAGSQPQHF. The CDR3 DNA reads TGTGCCAGCAGTTACCCGTCCGCAGGCAGTCAGCCCCAGCATTTT.

The rearrangement joins TRBV19 to TRBJ2-5, with D maybe TRBD2 (6 bases). Trimming removed 9 bases from V and 5 bases from J, with 31 bases in between. Germline-derived CDR1 and CDR2 are LNHDA and SQIVND (reference sequence). The CDR3 covers 18 residues. The CDR3 region has the DNA TGTGCCAGCACCCGGGCCCCTATCGGAGGGGCCTTCGGGGAGACCCAGTACTTC. It codes for CASTRAPIGGAFGETQYF.

This sequence joins TRBV13 and TRBJ1-1; D is ambiguous. CDR1 and CDR2 from the germline V gene are PRHDT and FYEKMQ (reference sequence). CDR3 length equals 13 residues. With 4 bases removed from V and 1 base from J, the gap between germline ends came to 7 bases. The CDR3 is CASSYGENTEAFF. CDR3 nucleotide sequence: TGTGCCAGCAGCTACGGAGAGAACACTGAAGCTTTCTTT.

The chain couples TRBV27 to TRBJ2-7, with D possibly matching TRBD1 (5 bases). Germline V gives CDR1 MNHEY, CDR2 SMNVEV (reference sequence). This CDR3 comprises 14 residues. V was shortened by 5 bases and J by 0 bases, with 11 bases between the two germline ends. The CDR3 region is CASSTRQSSYEQYF. The CDR3 DNA reads as TGTGCCAGCAGTACCCGACAGTCCTCCTACGAGCAGTACTTC.

This clone was counted a few times. This chain joins TRBV7-9 and TRBJ1-2; D might be TRBD1 (5 bases). This CDR3 has 14 amino acids. V was pared by 1 base and J by 1 base, with 7 bases between. Germline V gene sequence: CDR1 SEHNR, CDR2 FQNEAQ (reference sequence). CDR3 loop: CASSLGQNNYGYTF. DNA of the CDR3: TGTGCCAGCAGCTTAGGACAGAATAACTATGGCTACACCTTC. The full variable domain, with the rest looked up from reference TRBV7-9 and TRBJ1-2, is DTGVSQNPRHKITKRGQNVTFRCDPISEHNRLYWYRQTLGQGPEFLTYFQNEAQLEKSRLLSDRFSAERPKGSFSTLEIQRTEQGDSAMYLCASSLGQNNYGYTFGSGTRLTVV.

CDR3 nucleotides: TGTGCCAGCAGTGAGAGGGACAGACGAAGCTCTGGGGCCAACGTCCTGACTTTC. Its protein product is CASSERDRRSSGANVLTF. This rearrangement joins TRBV6-1 to TRBJ2-6, with TRBD1 matching 7 bases. After removal of 3 bases from V and 0 bases from J, the junction contained 8 bases not matched to a gene. The CDR3 loop spans 18 amino acids. Per the germline V gene, CDR1 is MNHNS and CDR2 is SASEGT.

Comment on this clone: The identical CDR3 is also encoded by other nucleotide sequences in the sample. The J gene is TRBJ1-6, the V gene TRBV12-3 or TRBV12-4; D is ambiguous. The CDR3 extends over 13 amino acids. Deletions cut 1 base from V and 7 bases from J, with 5 bases between. CDR3 DNA: TGTGCCAGCAGTTTAGAACAGAATTCACCCCTCCACTTT. It translates to CASSLEQNSPLHF.

The chain carries TRBV2 and TRBJ2-7, with 9 nucleotides matching TRBD2. CDR1 and CDR2 from the germline V gene are SNHLY and FYNNEI. The CDR3 is 14 amino acids. Trimming took 7 bases from V and 2 from J; bases not matched to a gene: 6. In DNA form, the CDR3 reads TGTGCCAGCAATCTAGCGGGACGTACCTACGAGCAGTACTTC. Its protein product is CASNLAGRTYEQYF. Variable domain in full (rest from reference TRBV2 and TRBJ2-7): EPEVTQTPSHQVTQMGQEVILRCVPISNHLYFYWYRQILGQKVEFLVSFYNNEISEKSEIFDDQFSVERPDGSNFTLKIRSTKLEDSAMYFCASNLAGRTYEQYFGPGTRLTVT.

CDR3 nucleotides: TGTGCCAGCAGCAAAGTGGACAGGGAACCAACTTCCTACGAGCAGTACTTC. Protein product: CASSKVDREPTSYEQYF. The chain carries TRBV21-1 and TRBJ2-7; the table names TRBD1, a call not compared with the DNA. TRBV21-1 is termed a pseudogene. The CDR3 has 17 residues.

This chain links TRBV3-1 (or the pseudogene TRBV3-2) with TRBJ2-1, with 10 bases fitting TRBD2. CDR3 length: 15 amino acids. Germline values: CDR1 LGHDT, CDR2 YNNKEL (reference sequence). The V and J ends lost 4 bases and 2 bases, in that order; junction bases with no gene match: 2. CDR3 loop: CASSPTSGTYNEQFF. The CDR3 nucleotides read TGTGCCAGCAGCCCCACTAGCGGGACCTACAATGAGCAGTTCTTC.

The gene calls are TRBV3-1 (or the pseudogene TRBV3-2) and TRBJ1-1, with D possibly matching TRBD1 (5 bases). The CDR3 has 14 residues. V lost 2 bases and J 1 base, leaving 8 bases between the germline ends. The germline V gene has CDR1 LGHDT and CDR2 YNNKEL (reference sequence). The chain's CDR3 is CASSQLGGNTEAFF. In nucleotides, the CDR3 is TGTGCCAGCAGCCAATTGGGGGGGAACACTGAAGCTTTCTTT.

V and J are TRBV3-1 (or the pseudogene TRBV3-2) and TRBJ1-6; 7 bases line up with TRBD1. The CDR3 is 14 amino acids. The ends lost 5 bases at V and 8 bases at J; junction bases unmatched: 6. The germline gives CDR1 LGHDT, CDR2 YNNKEL (reference sequence). The CDR3 sequence: CASSADRIYSPLHF. CDR3 nucleotides: TGTGCCAGCAGCGCGGACAGGATTTATTCACCCCTCCACTTT.

V and J are TRBV10-1 and TRBJ2-3; maybe TRBD1 (5 bases). In germline, CDR1 is WNHNN, CDR2 SYGVQD (reference sequence). The CDR3 runs 16 residues. V shed 4 bases and J shed 9 bases, with 23 bases lying between them. CDR3 protein: CASSGSLAGRTSTQYF. CDR3 in DNA: TGCGCCAGCAGTGGCTCCTTAGCCGGACGGACATCCACGCAGTATTTT.